Listed here are 21 T cell receptor beta chains from one sample, sequenced in a study of beta chain features in type 1 diabetes (dated 2018 in TCRdb). The library was built by means of the immunoSEQ multiplex PCR assay. The entire amount of isolated RNA was reverse transcribed using the High Capacity cDNA Reverse Transcription Kit, so the sequenced TCRB transcripts were expressed ones. TCRdb provides this immuneACCESS table in a form limited to in-frame rearrangements. Some clones are lacking; in checked studies, under half of them reflect an unresolved V gene, and why the rest are absent is not known. A total of over 700,000 clones appear in this sample, about a sixth of them only once. The ten largest make up about 0.02% of the sample. Sequenced input: naive CD4+ T cells from blood. This sample's cell subset or site label indicates: true naive CD4+ T cells. The receptors stem from a woman between 18 and 29 years old in good health.

This clone was found a few times. The chain combines TRBV2 with TRBJ2-7, with D perhaps TRBD2 (5 bases). V was pared by 6 bases and J by 2 bases, with 11 bases between. The CDR3 is 13 amino acids. Germline CDR1 SNHLY, CDR2 FYNNEI. The CDR3 spells CASRLDGTYEQYF. The CDR3 DNA reads as TGTGCCAGCAGGCTGGACGGGACCTACGAGCAGTACTTC.

There are a few counts of this clone. This chain connects TRBV29-1 to TRBJ1-1, with unresolved D. The germline V gene has CDR1 SQVTM and CDR2 ANQGSEA. The CDR3 has 14 residues. V was shortened by 6 bases and J by 3 bases, with 17 bases between the two germline ends. DNA for the CDR3: TGCAGCGTCTTGGGGAGTACAAAGGACACTGAAGCTTTCTTT. Translating gives CSVLGSTKDTEAFF.

With regard to this clone: Additional DNA sequences in this sample encode the identical CDR3. This sequence joins TRBV5-6 and TRBJ1-2; D is ambiguous. Germline-derived CDR1 and CDR2 are SGHDT and YYEEEE. With 4 bases removed from V and 1 base from J, the gap between germline ends came to 2 bases. The CDR3 covers 11 residues. This CDR3 reads CASSLNYGYTF. CDR3 DNA sequence: TGTGCCAGCAGCCTTAACTATGGCTACACCTTC.

This rearrangement joins TRBV6-5 to TRBJ2-4, with TRBD2 matching over 8 bases. CDR1 and CDR2 from the germline V gene are MNHEY and SVGAGI. V was pared by 5 bases and J by 2 bases, with 5 bases of the junction left unmatched. There are 15 residues in the CDR3. The CDR3 here is CASSPSGRTKNIQYF. In nucleotides, the CDR3 is TGTGCCAGCAGTCCCAGCGGGAGAACCAAAAACATTCAGTACTTC.

V gene TRBV19 combines with J gene TRBJ2-2, with D possibly being TRBD2 (6 bases). Germline CDR1 LNHDA, CDR2 SQIVND (reference sequence). Trimming shortened V by 4 bases and J by 5 bases, and 17 bases separated the two germline ends. The CDR3 is made up of 16 amino acids. The CDR3 protein is CASSRRGGEFTGELFF. CDR3 nucleotide sequence: TGTGCCAGTAGTAGGAGGGGCGGAGAGTTTACCGGGGAGCTGTTTTTT.

The gene calls are TRBV6-1 and TRBJ2-6; D is possibly TRBD2 (6 bases). Trimming shortened V by 4 bases and J by 0 bases, and 10 bases separated the two germline ends. This CDR3 spans 16 amino acids. Germline lookup yields CDR1 MNHNS and CDR2 SASEGT. CDR3 sequence: CASSGRETSGANVLTF. For the CDR3, the DNA is TGTGCCAGCAGTGGGAGGGAAACCTCTGGGGCCAACGTCCTGACTTTC.

This clone has just a few counts. The chain uses TRBV2 and TRBJ2-2, with D hard to call. From germline, CDR1 is SNHLY and CDR2 FYNNEI. Trimming pared 7 bases from V and 4 bases from J, leaving 10 bases between. The CDR3 sequence is 13 residues long. In DNA, the CDR3 is TGTGCCAGCAAGTCGGTGTTCACCGGGGAGCTGTTTTTT. Amino acids: CASKSVFTGELFF.

Details on this clone: This sample includes further DNA sequences coding for the same CDR3. The chain combines TRBV7-2 with TRBJ2-7; D unclear. The V end lost 5 bases, the J end lost 3 bases, and 8 bases lay between the germline ends. Germline V gene lookup returns CDR1 SGHTA and CDR2 FQGNSA. The CDR3 sequence is 12 residues long. DNA of the CDR3: TGTGCCAGCAGCCCCCCCGGCTACGAGCAGTACTTC. This translates into CASSPPGYEQYF.

This chain links TRBV7-2 with TRBJ2-7; maybe TRBD1 (6 bases). The germline gives CDR1 SGHTA, CDR2 FQGNSA. This CDR3 is 15 amino acids long. Trimming removed 1 base from V and 6 bases from J, with 16 bases in between. CDR3 loop: CASSLVKGGIFEQYF. For the CDR3, the DNA is TGTGCCAGCAGCTTAGTTAAAGGGGGTATTTTCGAGCAGTACTTC.

On this clone: This same CDR3 is encoded by further DNA sequences in the sample. This chain links TRBV28 with TRBJ2-2; either TRBD1 or TRBD2 may supply D (5 bases each). Per the germline V gene, CDR1 is MDHEN and CDR2 is SYDVKM. The CDR3 totals 13 residues. V lost 6 bases and J lost 0, with 5 bases in between. CDR3 bases: TGTGCCAGCAGGGGGGCGAACACCGGGGAGCTGTTTTTT. It codes for CASRGANTGELFF.

This clone was observed a few times. V is TRBV14 and J is TRBJ2-3; TRBD2 might be the D (6 bases). CDR1 is SGHDN and CDR2 is FVKESK in the germline V gene. The CDR3 spans 16 residues. V lost 0 bases, J lost 6 bases, and 16 bases lay in between. The CDR3 loop is CASSQDGGLSWDTQYF. The CDR3 bases are TGTGCCAGCAGCCAAGATGGAGGGCTCTCGTGGGATACGCAGTATTTT.

The genes are TRBV29-1 and TRBJ2-1; 7 positions match TRBD2. The CDR3 length is 15 residues. CDR1 and CDR2 (germline): SQVTM, ANQGSEA. J was trimmed by 7 bases and V by 4 bases; bases with no gene match: 13. DNA of the CDR3: TGCAGCGTTGGTGGGGACTACCCGGGGGGAAATGAGCAGTTCTTC. Translation: CSVGGDYPGGNEQFF.

The chain joins TRBV4-3 to TRBJ1-1; D remains unclear. Trimming pared 1 base from V and 1 base from J, leaving 7 bases between. From germline, CDR1 is LGHNA and CDR2 YSLEER. This CDR3 spans 14 amino acids. CDR3 loop: CASSQGTENTEAFF. CDR3 in DNA: TGCGCCAGCAGCCAAGGAACAGAGAACACTGAAGCTTTCTTT.

The V gene is TRBV7-9, the J gene TRBJ1-3; D not resolved. CDR1 and CDR2 (germline): SEHNR, FQNEAQ (reference sequence). The V gene lost 1 base and the J gene lost 8 bases, with 3 bases spanning the gap. The CDR3 spans 11 residues. The CDR3 loop is CASSLEYTIYF. The DNA of the CDR3 is TGTGCCAGCAGCTTAGAATACACCATATATTTT.

Comments on this clone: Different DNA sequences within this sample yield the same CDR3. This sequence joins TRBV9 and TRBJ2-3; D gene ambiguous. Germline values: CDR1 SGDLS, CDR2 YYNGEE. Trimming cost V 2 bases and J 1 base, with 2 bases left between them. This CDR3 contains 12 residues. The CDR3: CASSVGTDTQYF. CDR3 nucleotides: TGTGCCAGCAGCGTGGGCACAGATACGCAGTATTTT.

The chain is built from TRBV7-2 and TRBJ2-3; 13 bases fit TRBD2. V lost 1 base, J lost 8 bases, and 6 bases stayed unmatched. Germline CDR1 and CDR2: SGHTA and FQGNSA. The CDR3 has 16 amino acids. The CDR3 loop reads CASSLDGTSGIATQYF. CDR3 nucleotide sequence: TGTGCCAGCAGCTTAGATGGGACTAGCGGGATAGCTACGCAGTATTTT. Full variable domain (remainder filled in from reference TRBV7-2 and TRBJ2-3): GAGVSQSPSNKVTEKGKDVELRCDPISGHTALYWYRQSLGQGLEFLIYFQGNSAPDKSGLPSDRFSAERTGGSVSTLTIQRTQQEDSAVYLCASSLDGTSGIATQYFGPGTRLTVL.

As concerns this clone: The sample carries other DNA sequences with the same CDR3. This chain links TRBV4-2 with TRBJ2-5, with D perhaps given as TRBD1 or TRBD2 (5 bases each). The CDR3 spans 13 residues. Trimming removed 1 base at V and 4 bases at J, with 7 bases between. Per the germline V gene, CDR1 is LGHNA and CDR2 is YNFKEQ. The CDR3 DNA follows: TGTGCCAGCAGCCAAGGGGACGGAGAGACCCAGTACTTC. It encodes CASSQGDGETQYF.

This chain links TRBV7-8 with TRBJ2-3, with TRBD2 as a possible D gene (5 bases). This CDR3 region has 16 residues. V lost 1 base, J lost 4 bases, and 15 bases lay in between. The germline V gene encodes CDR1 SGHVS and CDR2 FQNEAQ. CDR3 residues: CASSLVAYGVPDTQYF. In DNA, the CDR3 is TGTGCCAGCAGCTTAGTGGCTTACGGGGTACCAGATACGCAGTATTTT.

The rearrangement links TRBV27 to TRBJ2-1, with D unresolved. V gave up 6 bases and J gave up 0 bases, with 21 bases separating them. Germline CDR1 and CDR2: MNHEY and SMNVEV (reference sequence). The CDR3 covers 18 residues. The CDR3 DNA is TGTGCCAGCAGGACAAGGATTGGTACTGTAAGCTCCTACAATGAGCAGTTCTTC. Translation gives CASRTRIGTVSSYNEQFF.

J is TRBJ1-2 and V is TRBV7-9; a weak D match, TRBD1 (5 bases). Germline V gene sequence: CDR1 SEHNR, CDR2 FQNEAQ (reference sequence). This CDR3 has 14 residues. Trimming stripped 4 bases from V and 8 bases from J, with 17 bases between. The CDR3 region has the DNA TGTGCCAGCAGCTCCGGGGCGCGGAAGGGAGGCTACACCTTC. As protein: CASSSGARKGGYTF.

This clone has a handful of counts. Other DNA sequences in this specimen translate into the identical CDR3. V is TRBV5-1 and J is TRBJ1-1; a weak D match, TRBD1 (5 bases). CDR3 size: 14 residues. Trimming shortened V by 1 base and J by 1 base, and 8 bases separated the two germline ends. Germline CDR1 and CDR2: SGHRS and YFSETQ. The CDR3 sequence: CASSLRQGNTEAFF. CDR3 DNA sequence: TGCGCCAGCAGCTTGAGGCAGGGGAACACTGAAGCTTTCTTT.